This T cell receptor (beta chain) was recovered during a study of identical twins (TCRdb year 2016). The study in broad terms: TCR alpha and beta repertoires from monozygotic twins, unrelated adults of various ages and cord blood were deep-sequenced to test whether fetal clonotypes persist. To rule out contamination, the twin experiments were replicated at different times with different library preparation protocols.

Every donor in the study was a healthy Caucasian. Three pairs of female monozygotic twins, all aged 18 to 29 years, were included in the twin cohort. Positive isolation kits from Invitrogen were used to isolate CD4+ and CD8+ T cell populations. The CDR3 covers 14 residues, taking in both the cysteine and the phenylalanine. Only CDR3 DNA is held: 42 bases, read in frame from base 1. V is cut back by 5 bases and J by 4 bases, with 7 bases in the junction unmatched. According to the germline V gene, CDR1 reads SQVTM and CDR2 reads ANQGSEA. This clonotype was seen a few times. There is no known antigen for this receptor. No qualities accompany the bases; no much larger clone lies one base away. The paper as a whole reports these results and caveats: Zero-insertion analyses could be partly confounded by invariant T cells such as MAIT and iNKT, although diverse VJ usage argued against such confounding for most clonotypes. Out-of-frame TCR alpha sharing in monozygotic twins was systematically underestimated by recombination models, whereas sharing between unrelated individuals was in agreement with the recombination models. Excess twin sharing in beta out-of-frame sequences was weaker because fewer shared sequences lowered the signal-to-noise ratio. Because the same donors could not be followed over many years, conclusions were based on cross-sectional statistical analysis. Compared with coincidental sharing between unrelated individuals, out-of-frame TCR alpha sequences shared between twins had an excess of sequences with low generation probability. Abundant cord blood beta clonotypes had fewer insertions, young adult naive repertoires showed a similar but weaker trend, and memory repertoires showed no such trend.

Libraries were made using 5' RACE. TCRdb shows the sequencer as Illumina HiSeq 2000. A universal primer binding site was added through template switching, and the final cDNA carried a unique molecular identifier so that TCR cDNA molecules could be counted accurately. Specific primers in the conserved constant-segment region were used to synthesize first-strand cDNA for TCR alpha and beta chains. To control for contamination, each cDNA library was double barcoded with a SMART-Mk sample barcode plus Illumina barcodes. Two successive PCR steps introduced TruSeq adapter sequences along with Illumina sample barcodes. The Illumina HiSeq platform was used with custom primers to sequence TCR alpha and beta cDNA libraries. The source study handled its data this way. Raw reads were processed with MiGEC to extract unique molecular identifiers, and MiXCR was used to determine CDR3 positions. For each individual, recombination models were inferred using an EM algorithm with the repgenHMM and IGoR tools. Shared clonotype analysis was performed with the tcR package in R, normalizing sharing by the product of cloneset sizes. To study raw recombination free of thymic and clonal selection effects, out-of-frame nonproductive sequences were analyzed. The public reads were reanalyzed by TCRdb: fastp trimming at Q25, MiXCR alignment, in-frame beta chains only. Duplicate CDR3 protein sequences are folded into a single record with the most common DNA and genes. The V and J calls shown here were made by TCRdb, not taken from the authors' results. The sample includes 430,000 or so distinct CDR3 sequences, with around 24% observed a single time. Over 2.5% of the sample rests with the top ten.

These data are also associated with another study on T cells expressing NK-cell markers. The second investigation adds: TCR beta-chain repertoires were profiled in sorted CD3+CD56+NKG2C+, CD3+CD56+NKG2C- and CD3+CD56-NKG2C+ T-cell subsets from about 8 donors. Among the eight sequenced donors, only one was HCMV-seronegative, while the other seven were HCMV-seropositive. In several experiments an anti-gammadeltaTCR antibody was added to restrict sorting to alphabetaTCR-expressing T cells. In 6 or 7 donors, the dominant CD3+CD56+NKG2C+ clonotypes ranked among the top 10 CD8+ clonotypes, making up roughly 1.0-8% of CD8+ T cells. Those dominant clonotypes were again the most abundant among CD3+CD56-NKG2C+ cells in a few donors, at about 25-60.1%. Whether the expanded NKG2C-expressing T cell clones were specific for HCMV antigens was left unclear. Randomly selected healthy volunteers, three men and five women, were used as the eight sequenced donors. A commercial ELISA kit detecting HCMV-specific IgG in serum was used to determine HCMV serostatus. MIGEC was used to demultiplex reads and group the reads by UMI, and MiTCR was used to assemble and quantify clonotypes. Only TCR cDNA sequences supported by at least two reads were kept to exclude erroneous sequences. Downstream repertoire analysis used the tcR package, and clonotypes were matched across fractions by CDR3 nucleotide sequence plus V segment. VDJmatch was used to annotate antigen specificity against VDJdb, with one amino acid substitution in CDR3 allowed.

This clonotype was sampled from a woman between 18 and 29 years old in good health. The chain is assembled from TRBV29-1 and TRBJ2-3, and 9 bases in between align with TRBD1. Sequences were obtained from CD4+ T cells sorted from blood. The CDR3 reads CSVRNRGLSDTQYF. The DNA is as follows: TGCAGCGTTCGAAACAGGGGGCTCTCAGATACGCAGTATTTT.